Listed below are T cell receptor beta chains from one sample, sequenced in a study of blood T cell repertoires in COVID-19. This table comes from immunoSEQ multiplex PCR, and its TCRdb copy is limited to in-frame clones, with some not included. This sample has a few hundred thousand clones; almost 85% occur once, and the top ten carry approximately 5%. Material for sequencing was peripheral blood. The source is a man over 45 with active or convalescent COVID-19. Both conserved end residues are part of each CDR3.

v_gene: TRBV30; j_gene: TRBJ1-2; CDR3aa: CAWSRDRPYGYTF
v_gene: TRBV4-1; j_gene: TRBJ2-2; CDR3aa: CASSLPVVPSTGELFF
v_gene: TRBV15; j_gene: TRBJ2-1; CDR3aa: CATSRDLGGREQFF
v_gene: TRBV7-2; j_gene: TRBJ2-7; CDR3aa: CASSPFGGAYEQYF
v_gene: TRBV19; j_gene: TRBJ2-7; CDR3aa: CASSIWSGSSYEQYF
v_gene: TRBV6-6; j_gene: TRBJ1-5; CDR3aa: CATWDREGQPQHF
v_gene: TRBV3-1/TRBV3-2; j_gene: TRBJ2-7; CDR3aa: CASSQVSGAGRTTSYEQYF
v_gene: TRBV27; j_gene: TRBJ1-1; CDR3aa: CASSLRPLTATREHTEAFF
v_gene: TRBV6-2/TRBV6-3; j_gene: TRBJ2-7; CDR3aa: CASSYSSGDYEQYF
v_gene: TRBV6-1; j_gene: TRBJ1-5; CDR3aa: CASSEWTRGNQPQHF
v_gene: TRBV5-1; j_gene: TRBJ1-1; CDR3aa: CASSLGGNMNTEAFF
v_gene: TRBV10-3; j_gene: TRBJ2-3; CDR3aa: CAISGGDFSSTDTQYF
v_gene: TRBV5-5; j_gene: TRBJ1-2; CDR3aa: CASSLDRGYGYTF
v_gene: TRBV3-1/TRBV3-2; j_gene: TRBJ2-1; CDR3aa: CASSQGGTGGYEQFF
v_gene: TRBV6-5; j_gene: TRBJ2-7; CDR3aa: CASSRAGGGEQYF
v_gene: TRBV30; j_gene: TRBJ1-2; CDR3aa: CAWSPQGAYGYTF
v_gene: TRBV11-1; j_gene: TRBJ2-7; CDR3aa: CASSFGGREQYF
v_gene: TRBV5-1; j_gene: TRBJ1-4; CDR3aa: CASSLVGEKLFF
v_gene: TRBV13; j_gene: TRBJ2-7; CDR3aa: CASSLSSATYEQYF
v_gene: TRBV7-9; j_gene: TRBJ2-3; CDR3aa: CASKPLGNGRADTQYF
v_gene: TRBV5-1; j_gene: TRBJ1-4; CDR3aa: CASRGTVATNEKLFF
v_gene: TRBV9; j_gene: TRBJ2-2; CDR3aa: CASSASLAGGVLFF
v_gene: TRBV4-2; j_gene: TRBJ2-6; CDR3aa: CASSLRLADHSGANVLTF
v_gene: TRBV11-3; j_gene: TRBJ1-3; CDR3aa: CASSSQAGNTIYF
v_gene: TRBV5-1; j_gene: TRBJ2-4; CDR3aa: CASSLGQGFSQYF
v_gene: TRBV10-2; j_gene: TRBJ2-2; CDR3aa: CASNPTSGRSRTGELFF
v_gene: TRBV4-1; j_gene: TRBJ2-7; CDR3aa: CASSQGLLAGYNEQYF
v_gene: TRBV18; j_gene: TRBJ1-4; CDR3aa: CASSAGTGLNEKLFF
v_gene: TRBV28; j_gene: TRBJ1-6; CDR3aa: CASTSSGQNSPLHF
v_gene: TRBV6-5; j_gene: TRBJ1-1; CDR3aa: CASSYNPWTGEAFF
v_gene: TRBV7-8; j_gene: TRBJ2-7; CDR3aa: CASSYLAGVHEQYF
v_gene: TRBV5-4; j_gene: TRBJ2-2; CDR3aa: CASSPTSGRTGELFF
v_gene: TRBV28; j_gene: TRBJ2-7; CDR3aa: CASRPDRASSYEQYF
v_gene: TRBV5-6; j_gene: TRBJ2-7; CDR3aa: CASSLHQDRGSYEQYF
v_gene: TRBV29-1; j_gene: TRBJ2-1; CDR3aa: CSVEDRAGGVYNEQFF
v_gene: TRBV2; j_gene: TRBJ2-7; CDR3aa: CASTLPGTKGWEQYF
v_gene: TRBV29-1; j_gene: TRBJ2-1; CDR3aa: CSVEDLFQGNEQFF
v_gene: TRBV6-1; j_gene: TRBJ1-2; CDR3aa: CASSESLSQGRGYTF
v_gene: TRBV10-2; j_gene: TRBJ2-7; CDR3aa: CASRSRDSSYEQYF
v_gene: TRBV29-1; j_gene: TRBJ2-7; CDR3aa: CSVEGWRGRSYEQYF
v_gene: TRBV6-4; j_gene: TRBJ1-2; CDR3aa: CASPLPPDRASSDYGYTF
v_gene: TRBV29-1; j_gene: TRBJ1-1; CDR3aa: CSVESGRGAAFF
v_gene: TRBV3-1/TRBV3-2; j_gene: TRBJ2-1; CDR3aa: CASSPGTSGNNEQFF
v_gene: TRBV3-1/TRBV3-2; j_gene: TRBJ1-5; CDR3aa: CASSQGEQPQHF
v_gene: TRBV19; j_gene: TRBJ2-5; CDR3aa: CASSTRTRKETQYF
v_gene: TRBV24-1; j_gene: TRBJ2-1; CDR3aa: CATSDLAGGEQFF
v_gene: TRBV5-1; j_gene: TRBJ2-7; CDR3aa: CASSLELAGAYEQYF
v_gene: TRBV24-1; j_gene: TRBJ1-2; CDR3aa: CATSDRENYGYTF